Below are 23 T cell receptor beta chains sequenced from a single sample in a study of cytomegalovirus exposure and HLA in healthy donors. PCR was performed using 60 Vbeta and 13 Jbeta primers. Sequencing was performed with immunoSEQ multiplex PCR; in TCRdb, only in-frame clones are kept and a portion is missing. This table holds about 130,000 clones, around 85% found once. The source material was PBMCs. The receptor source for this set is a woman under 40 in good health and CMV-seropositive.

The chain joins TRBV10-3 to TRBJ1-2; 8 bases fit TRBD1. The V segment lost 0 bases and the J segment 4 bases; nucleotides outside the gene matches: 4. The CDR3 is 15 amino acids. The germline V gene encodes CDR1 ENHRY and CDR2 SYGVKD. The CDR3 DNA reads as TGTGCCATCAGTGAGTCGACAGGGGCAAGCTATGGCTACACCTTC. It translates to CAISESTGASYGYTF.

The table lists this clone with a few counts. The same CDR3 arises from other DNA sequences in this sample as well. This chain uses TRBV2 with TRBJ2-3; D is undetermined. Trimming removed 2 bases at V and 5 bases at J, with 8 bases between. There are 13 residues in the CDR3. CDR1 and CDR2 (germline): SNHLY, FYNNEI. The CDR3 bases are TGTGCCAGCAGTGAAATTGGCCGAGATACGCAGTATTTT. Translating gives CASSEIGRDTQYF. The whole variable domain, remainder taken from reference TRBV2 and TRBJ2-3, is EPEVTQTPSHQVTQMGQEVILRCVPISNHLYFYWYRQILGQKVEFLVSFYNNEISEKSEIFDDQFSVERPDGSNFTLKIRSTKLEDSAMYFCASSEIGRDTQYFGPGTRLTVL.

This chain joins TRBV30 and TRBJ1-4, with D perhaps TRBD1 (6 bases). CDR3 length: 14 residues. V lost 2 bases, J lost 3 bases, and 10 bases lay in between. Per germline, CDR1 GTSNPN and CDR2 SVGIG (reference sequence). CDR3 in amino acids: CAWSSWGPNEKLFF. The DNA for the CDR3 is TGTGCCTGGAGTAGCTGGGGGCCTAATGAAAAACTGTTTTTT.

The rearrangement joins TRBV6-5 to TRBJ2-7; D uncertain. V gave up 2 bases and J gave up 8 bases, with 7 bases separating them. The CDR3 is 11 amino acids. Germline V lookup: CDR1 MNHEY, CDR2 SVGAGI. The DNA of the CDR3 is TGTGCCAGCAGTTACACCGACAAGCAGTACTTC. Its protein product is CASSYTDKQYF.

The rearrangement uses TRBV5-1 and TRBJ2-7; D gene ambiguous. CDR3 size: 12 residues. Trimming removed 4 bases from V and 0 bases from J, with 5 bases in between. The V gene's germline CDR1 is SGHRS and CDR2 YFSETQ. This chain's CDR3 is CASSMSSYEQYF. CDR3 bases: TGCGCCAGCAGCATGAGCTCCTACGAGCAGTACTTC.

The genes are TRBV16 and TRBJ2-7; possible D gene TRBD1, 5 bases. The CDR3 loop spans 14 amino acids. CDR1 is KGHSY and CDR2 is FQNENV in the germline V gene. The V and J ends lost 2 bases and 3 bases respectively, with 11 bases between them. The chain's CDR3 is CASSQSRVYYEQYF. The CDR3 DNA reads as TGTGCCAGCAGCCAAAGCAGGGTTTACTACGAGCAGTACTTC.

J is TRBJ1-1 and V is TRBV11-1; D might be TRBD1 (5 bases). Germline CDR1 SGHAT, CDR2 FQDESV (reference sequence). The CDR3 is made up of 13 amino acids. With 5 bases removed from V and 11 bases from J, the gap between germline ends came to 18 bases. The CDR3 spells CASSADPVGDAFF. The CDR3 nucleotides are TGTGCCAGCAGCGCTGACCCGGTAGGGGATGCTTTCTTT. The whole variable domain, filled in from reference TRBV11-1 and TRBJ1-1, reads EAEVAQSPRYKITEKSQAVAFWCDPISGHATLYWYRQILGQGPELLVQFQDESVVDDSQLPKDRFSAERLKGVDSTLKIQPAELGDSAMYLCASSADPVGDAFFGQGTRLTVV.

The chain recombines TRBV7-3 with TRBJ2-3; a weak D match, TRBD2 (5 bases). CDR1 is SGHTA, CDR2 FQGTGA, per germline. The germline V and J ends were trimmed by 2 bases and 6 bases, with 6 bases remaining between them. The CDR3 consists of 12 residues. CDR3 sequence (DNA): TGTGCCAGCAGCTTATCGGGGGATACGCAGTATTTT. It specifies CASSLSGDTQYF.

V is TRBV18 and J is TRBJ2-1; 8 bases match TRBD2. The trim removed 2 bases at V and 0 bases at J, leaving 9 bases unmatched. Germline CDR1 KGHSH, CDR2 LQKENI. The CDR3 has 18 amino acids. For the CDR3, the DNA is TGTGCCAGCTCACCAAGGGTCGGTGGGACTAGCTCCTACAATGAGCAGTTCTTC. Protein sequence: CASSPRVGGTSSYNEQFF. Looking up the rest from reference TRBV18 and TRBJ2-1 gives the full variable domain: NAGVMQNPRHLVRRRGQEARLRCSPMKGHSHVYWYRQLPEEGLKFMVYLQKENIIDESGMPKERFSAEFPKEGPSILRIQQVVRGDSAAYFCASSPRVGGTSSYNEQFFGPGTRLTVL.

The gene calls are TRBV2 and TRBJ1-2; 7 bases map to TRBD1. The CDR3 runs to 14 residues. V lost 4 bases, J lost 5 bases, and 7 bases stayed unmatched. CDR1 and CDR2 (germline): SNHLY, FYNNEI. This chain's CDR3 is CASSAGQERYGYTF. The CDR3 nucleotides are TGTGCCAGCAGTGCCGGACAGGAGAGGTATGGCTACACCTTC.

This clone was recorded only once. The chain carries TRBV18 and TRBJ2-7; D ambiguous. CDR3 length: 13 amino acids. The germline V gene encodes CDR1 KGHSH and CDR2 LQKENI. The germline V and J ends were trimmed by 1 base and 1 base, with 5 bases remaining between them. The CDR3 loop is CASSPQESYEQYF. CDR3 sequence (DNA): TGTGCCAGCTCACCACAAGAGTCCTACGAGCAGTACTTC. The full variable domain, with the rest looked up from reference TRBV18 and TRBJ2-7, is NAGVMQNPRHLVRRRGQEARLRCSPMKGHSHVYWYRQLPEEGLKFMVYLQKENIIDESGMPKERFSAEFPKEGPSILRIQQVVRGDSAAYFCASSPQESYEQYFGPGTRLTVT.

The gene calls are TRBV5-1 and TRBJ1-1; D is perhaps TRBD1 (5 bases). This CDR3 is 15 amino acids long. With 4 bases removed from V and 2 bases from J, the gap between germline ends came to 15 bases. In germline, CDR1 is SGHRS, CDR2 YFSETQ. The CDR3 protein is CASSPPGRGNTEAFF. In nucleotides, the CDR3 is TGCGCCAGCAGCCCCCCCGGGAGGGGAAACACTGAAGCTTTCTTT.

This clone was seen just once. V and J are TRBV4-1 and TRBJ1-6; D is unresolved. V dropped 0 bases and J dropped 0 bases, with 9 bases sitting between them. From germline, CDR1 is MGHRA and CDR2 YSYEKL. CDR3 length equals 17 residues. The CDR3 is CASSQDRRSSYNSPLHF. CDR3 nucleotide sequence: TGCGCCAGCAGCCAAGATCGGAGGAGCTCCTATAATTCACCCCTCCACTTT.

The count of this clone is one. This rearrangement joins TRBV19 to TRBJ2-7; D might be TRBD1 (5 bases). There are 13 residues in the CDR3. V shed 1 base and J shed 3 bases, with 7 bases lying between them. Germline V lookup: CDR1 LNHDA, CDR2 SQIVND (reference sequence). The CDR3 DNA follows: TGTGCCAGTAGTATAGGGGGCATCTACGAGCAGTACTTC. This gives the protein CASSIGGIYEQYF.

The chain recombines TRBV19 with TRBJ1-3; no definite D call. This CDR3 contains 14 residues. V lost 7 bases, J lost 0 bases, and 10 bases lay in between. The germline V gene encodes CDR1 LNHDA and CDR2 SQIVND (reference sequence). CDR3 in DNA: TGTGCCAGTATCCACGGGAGCTCTGGAAACACCATATATTTT. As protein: CASIHGSSGNTIYF.

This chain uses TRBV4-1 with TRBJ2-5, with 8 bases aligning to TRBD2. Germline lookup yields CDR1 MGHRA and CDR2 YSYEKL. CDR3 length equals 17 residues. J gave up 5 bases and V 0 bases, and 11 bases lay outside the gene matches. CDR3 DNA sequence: TGCGCCAGCAGCCAAGAGCCGGCGGGAGGAATCTTGGAGACCCAGTACTTC. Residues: CASSQEPAGGILETQYF.

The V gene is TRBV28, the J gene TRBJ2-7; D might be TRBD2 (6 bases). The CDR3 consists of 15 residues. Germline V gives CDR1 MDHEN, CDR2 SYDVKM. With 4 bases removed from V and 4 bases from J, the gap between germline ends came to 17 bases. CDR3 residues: CASSSDGTARYEQYF. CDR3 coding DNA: TGTGCCAGCAGTTCGGACGGGACTGCCAGATACGAGCAGTACTTC.

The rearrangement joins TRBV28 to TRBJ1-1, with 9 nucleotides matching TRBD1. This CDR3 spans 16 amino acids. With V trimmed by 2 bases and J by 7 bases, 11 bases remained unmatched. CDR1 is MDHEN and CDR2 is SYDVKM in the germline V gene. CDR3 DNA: TGTGCCAGCAGTTTAGAGGGACAGGGAAGGCGGAATGAAGCTTTCTTT. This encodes CASSLEGQGRRNEAFF.

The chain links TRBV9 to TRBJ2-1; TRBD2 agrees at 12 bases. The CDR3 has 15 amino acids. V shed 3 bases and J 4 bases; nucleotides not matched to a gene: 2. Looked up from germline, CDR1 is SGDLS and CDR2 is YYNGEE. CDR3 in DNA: TGTGCCAGCAGCGCCGGGACTAGCGGGTACAATGAGCAGTTCTTC. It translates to CASSAGTSGYNEQFF.

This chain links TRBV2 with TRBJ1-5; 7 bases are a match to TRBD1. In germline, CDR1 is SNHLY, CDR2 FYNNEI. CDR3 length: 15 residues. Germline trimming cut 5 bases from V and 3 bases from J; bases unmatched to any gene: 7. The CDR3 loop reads CASSLDRPHNQPQHF. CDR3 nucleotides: TGTGCCAGCAGTTTGGACAGGCCTCACAATCAGCCCCAGCATTTT.

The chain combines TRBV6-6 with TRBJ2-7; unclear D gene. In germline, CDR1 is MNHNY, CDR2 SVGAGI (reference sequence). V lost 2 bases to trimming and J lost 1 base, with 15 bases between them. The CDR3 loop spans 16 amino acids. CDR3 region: CASSYMSTVISYEQYF. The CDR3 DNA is TGTGCCAGCAGTTACATGAGTACAGTGATTTCCTACGAGCAGTACTTC.

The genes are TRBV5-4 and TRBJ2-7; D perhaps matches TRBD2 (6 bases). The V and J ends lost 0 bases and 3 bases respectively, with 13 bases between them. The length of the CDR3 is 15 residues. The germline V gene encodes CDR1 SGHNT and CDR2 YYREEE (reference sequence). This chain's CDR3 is CASSLGGAGLYEQYF. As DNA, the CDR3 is TGTGCCAGCAGCTTGGGGGGAGCGGGCCTCTACGAGCAGTACTTC.

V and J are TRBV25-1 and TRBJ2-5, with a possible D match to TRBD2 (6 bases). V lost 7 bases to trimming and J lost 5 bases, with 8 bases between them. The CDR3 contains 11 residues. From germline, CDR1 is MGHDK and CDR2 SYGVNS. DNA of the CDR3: TGTGCCAGCACCCGGGGGGAGACCCAGTACTTC. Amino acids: CASTRGETQYF.